This note documents a single TCR beta chain sequence. What it recognizes is unknown. The PCR employed 60 Vbeta primers together with 13 Jbeta primers. Generated by immunoSEQ multiplex PCR, the TCRdb table keeps only in-frame clones and is missing some. The repertoire has around 100,000 clones, about four fifths of them found once; the top ten carry roughly 2.6%. This sample stems from a study of cytomegalovirus exposure and HLA in healthy donors. Study-wide results and caveats: It was likely that a cluster of highly shared sequence variants was a sequencing artifact. Reported results showed that the classifier diagnosed cytomegalovirus status with high specificity and sensitivity.

This TCR was recovered from a woman aged 18-29 years in good health and CMV-seronegative. Sequencing was carried out using PBMCs.

In nucleotides, the CDR3 is TGTGCCAGCAGCAGTCCCGGGACAGGGGGGGAAGCTGAAGCTTTCTTT. It yields the protein CASSSPGTGGEAEAFF. The chain employs TRBV2 and TRBJ1-1; 11 bases are shared with TRBD1. The CDR3 consists of 16 residues. Germline CDR1 SNHLY, CDR2 FYNNEI. V lost 6 bases, J lost 6 bases, and 12 bases stayed unmatched. Full variable domain (rest looked up from reference TRBV2 and TRBJ1-1): EPEVTQTPSHQVTQMGQEVILRCVPISNHLYFYWYRQILGQKVEFLVSFYNNEISEKSEIFDDQFSVERPDGSNFTLKIRSTKLEDSAMYFCASSSPGTGGEAEAFFGQGTRLTVV.